This T cell receptor beta chain derives from a study of blood T cell repertoires in COVID-19. The authors' processing: The assay estimated nucleated cells by amplifying reference gene primers. Profiling relied on immunoSEQ multiplex PCR, and the TCRdb table lists in-frame clones only, not all of them. The D gene and trimming were derived from the DNA, and the V and J assignments and clone size from that table. In the table there are about 160,000 clones, approximately 85% of which are singletons. The CDR3 extends over 16 amino acids. CDR1 is LGHNA, CDR2 YSLEER, per germline. V was clipped by 3 bases and J by 8 bases; unmatched bases: 10.

The clonotype was recovered from a woman aged 45-65 years with COVID-19, enrolled during active disease. This chain connects TRBV4-3 to TRBJ1-6, with 7 nucleotides matching TRBD1. Sequences were obtained from peripheral blood. CDR3 amino acids: CASSQYSGTADSPLHF. The CDR3 DNA sequence: TGCGCCAGCAGCCAGTATTCCGGGACAGCAGATTCACCCCTCCACTTT.